The present entry profiles one T cell receptor (beta chain) with its context. The clone's antigen remains unknown. Per-base quality was not reported, and no clone a single base away is much larger than it. The data derive from a study of blood T cell repertoires in COVID-19 (dated by TCRdb to 2019 to 2021). At the level of the whole study: Collaborator samples came from the United States, Italy and Spain and covered acute and convalescent phases of COVID-19. The prospective study material was composed of cDNA or gDNA derived from T cells, B-cell-depleted T cells, or PBMCs. The dataset comprised deeply sampled blood TCRbeta repertoires from subjects exposed to, actively infected with, or recovered from COVID-19. The repertoires were released in a freely available public database meant as a resource for research on the immune response to SARS-CoV-2. The samples were drawn from two sources: the first 160 participants of the ongoing ImmuneRACE study, and 1,000 to 1,500 subjects contributed by 6 global collaborators. Sample metadata almost always included a de-identified subject ID, COVID-19 status, age in years and sex. Where available, HLA class I and class II types were taken from metadata supplied by the sample provider and were not determined by assay-based typing.

V is reduced by 1 base and J by 7 bases, leaving a spacing of 13 bases between them. The germline V gene (reference sequence) gives CDR1 as LGHDT and CDR2 as YNNKEL. From the cysteine through the phenylalanine, the CDR3 covers 14 amino acids. Left in the record is the CDR3 DNA by itself, 42 bases read in frame from the first base. The immunoSEQ Assay, a bias-controlled multiplex PCR, was used to amplify TCRbeta CDR3 regions from genomic DNA. In the paper's pipeline: The number of nucleated cells in each sample was estimated by amplification of reference gene primers within the assay. To quantify the absolute abundance of each unique TCRbeta CDR3 rearrangement, sequence reads were collapsed and filtered. For each sample, productive Simpson clonality was calculated as the square root of Simpson's diversity index across productive rearrangements. Not all clones reach the TCRdb copy of this immuneACCESS table, which keeps in-frame sequences only. Checked studies attribute under half of the gap to unresolved V genes and leave the rest unexplained. V and J calls and clone size are copied from that table; D and trimming were computed from the DNA. This sample lists over 100,000 clones; roughly 83% were detected once. The ten largest account for 0.7% to 1% of the sample.

The paper as a whole reports these results and caveats: The amount of clinical and demographic metadata varied by source and participant and was provided uncurated.

The collaborating institutions used their own protocols to collect whole blood in K2EDTA tubes. For TCRbeta analysis, collaborator samples were shipped as frozen whole blood, as isolated PBMCs, or as DNA extracted from either sample type. The rearrangement joined TRBV3-1 (or the pseudogene TRBV3-2) to TRBJ1-1, with the D gene uncertain. This receptor was taken from a woman in her 70s with acute or convalescent COVID-19. Sequenced material: peripheral blood. The base sequence is TGTGCCAGCAGCCAAGTGAGCCCTCGGGGTGAAGCTTTCTTT. It translates to CASSQVSPRGEAFF.